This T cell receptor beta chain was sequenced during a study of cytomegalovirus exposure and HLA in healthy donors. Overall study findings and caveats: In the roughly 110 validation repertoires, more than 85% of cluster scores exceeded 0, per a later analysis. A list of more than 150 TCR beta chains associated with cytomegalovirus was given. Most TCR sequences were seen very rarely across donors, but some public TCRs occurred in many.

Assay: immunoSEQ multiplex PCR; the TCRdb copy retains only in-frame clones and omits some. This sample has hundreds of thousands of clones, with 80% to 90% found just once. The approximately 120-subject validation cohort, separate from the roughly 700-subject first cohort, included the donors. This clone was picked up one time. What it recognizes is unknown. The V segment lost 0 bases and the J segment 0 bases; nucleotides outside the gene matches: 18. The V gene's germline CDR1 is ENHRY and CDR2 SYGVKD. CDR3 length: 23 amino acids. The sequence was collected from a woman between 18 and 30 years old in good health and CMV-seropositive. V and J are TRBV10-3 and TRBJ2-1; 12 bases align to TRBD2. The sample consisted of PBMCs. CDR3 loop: CAISESTWNGRTSGTSSYNEQFF. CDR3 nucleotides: TGTGCCATCAGTGAGTCGACTTGGAACGGGAGGACTAGCGGGACTAGCTCCTACAATGAGCAGTTCTTC.